The entry that follows covers one T cell receptor beta chain sequence. This sample was included in a study of cytotoxic CD8 clonotypes in ibrutinib-treated CLL. Losses at the gene ends were 4 bases for V and 0 bases for J; bases not matched to a gene: 5. CDR1 and CDR2 from the germline V gene are SGHVS and FQNEAQ. The CDR3 is 16 amino acids. The assay was immunoSEQ multiplex PCR, and TCRdb's table has in-frame clones only and misses some. The sample holds around 310,000 clones; about 80% are singletons and the top ten take approximately 7%. The gene calls are TRBV7-8 and TRBJ2-3, with 9 bases lining up with TRBD1. This TCR derives from a human donor with chronic lymphocytic leukemia. The sequencing here drew on PBMCs, taken before ibrutinib treatment. The CDR3 nucleotides are TGTGCCAGCAGCTCTGACAGGGGGGGTAGCACAGATACGCAGTATTTT. It is translated as CASSSDRGGSTDTQYF.